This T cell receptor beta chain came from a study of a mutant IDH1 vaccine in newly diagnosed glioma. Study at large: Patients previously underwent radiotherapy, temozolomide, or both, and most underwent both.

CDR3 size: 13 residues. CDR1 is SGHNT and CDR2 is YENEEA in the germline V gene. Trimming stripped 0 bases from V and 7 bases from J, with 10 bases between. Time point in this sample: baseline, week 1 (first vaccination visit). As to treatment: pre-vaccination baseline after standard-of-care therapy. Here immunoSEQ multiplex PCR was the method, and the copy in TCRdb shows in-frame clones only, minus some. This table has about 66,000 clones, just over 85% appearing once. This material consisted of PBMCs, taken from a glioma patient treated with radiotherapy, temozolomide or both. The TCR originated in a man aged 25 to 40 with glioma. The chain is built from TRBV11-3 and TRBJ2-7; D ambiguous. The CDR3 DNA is TGTGCCAGCAGCTTAGATATGTGGGCAGAGCAGTACTTC. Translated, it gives CASSLDMWAEQYF.